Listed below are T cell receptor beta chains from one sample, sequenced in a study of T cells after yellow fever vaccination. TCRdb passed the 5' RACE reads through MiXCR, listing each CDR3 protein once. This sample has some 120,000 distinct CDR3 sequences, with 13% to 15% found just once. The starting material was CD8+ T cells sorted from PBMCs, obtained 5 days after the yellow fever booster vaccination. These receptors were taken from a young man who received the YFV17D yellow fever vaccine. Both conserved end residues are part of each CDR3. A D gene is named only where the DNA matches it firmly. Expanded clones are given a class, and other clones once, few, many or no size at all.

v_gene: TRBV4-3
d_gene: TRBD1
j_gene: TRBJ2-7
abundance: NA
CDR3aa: CASSRKGTGKDEQYF
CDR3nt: TGCGCCAGCAGCCGTAAGGGGACAGGTAAAGACGAGCAGTACTTC

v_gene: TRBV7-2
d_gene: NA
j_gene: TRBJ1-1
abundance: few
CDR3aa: CASSLGRATEAFF
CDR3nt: TGTGCCAGCAGCTTAGGACGGGCGACTGAAGCTTTCTTT

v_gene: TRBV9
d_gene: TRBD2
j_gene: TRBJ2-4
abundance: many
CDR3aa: CASSAGLAGGRPRDIQYF
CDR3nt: TGTGCCAGCAGCGCGGGACTAGCGGGGGGTAGGCCCAGGGACATTCAGTACTTC

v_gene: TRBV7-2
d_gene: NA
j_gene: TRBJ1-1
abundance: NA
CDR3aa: CASSQGIFGAFF
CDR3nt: TGTGCCAGCAGTCAAGGGATTTTTGGAGCTTTCTTT

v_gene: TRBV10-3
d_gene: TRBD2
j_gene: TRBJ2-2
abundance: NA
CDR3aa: CAISGLAGGRTGELFF
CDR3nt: TGTGCCATCAGTGGACTAGCGGGGGGGCGAACCGGGGAGCTGTTTTTT

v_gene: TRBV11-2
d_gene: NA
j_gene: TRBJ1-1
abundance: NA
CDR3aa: CARSLDAGFTEAFF
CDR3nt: TGTGCCAGGAGCTTAGATGCGGGATTCACTGAAGCTTTCTTT

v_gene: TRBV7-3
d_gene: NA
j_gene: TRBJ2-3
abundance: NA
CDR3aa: CASSLTPGADTQYF
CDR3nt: TGTGCCAGCAGCTTAACCCCAGGGGCAGATACGCAGTATTTT

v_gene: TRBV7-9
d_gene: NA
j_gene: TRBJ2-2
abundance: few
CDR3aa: CASSYLRVAGELFF
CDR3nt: TGTGCCAGCAGCTACTTGCGGGTGGCCGGGGAGCTGTTTTTT

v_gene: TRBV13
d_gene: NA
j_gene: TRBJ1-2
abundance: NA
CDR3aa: CASSSRTVGYGYTF
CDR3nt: TGTGCCAGCAGCTCACGGACGGTGGGCTATGGCTACACCTTC

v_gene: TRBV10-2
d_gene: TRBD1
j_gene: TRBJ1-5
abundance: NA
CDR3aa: CASSQGGYQPQHF
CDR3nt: TGCGCCAGCAGTCAGGGGGGGTATCAGCCCCAGCATTTT

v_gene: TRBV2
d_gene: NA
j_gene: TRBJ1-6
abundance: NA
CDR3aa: CASRARQERSYNSPLHF
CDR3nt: TGTGCCAGCAGGGCCCGACAGGAACGCTCCTATAATTCACCCCTCCACTTT

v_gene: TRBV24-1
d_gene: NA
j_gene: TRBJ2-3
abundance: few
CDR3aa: CATSVGLTSTDTQYF
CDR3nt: TGTGCCACCAGTGTCGGGCTTACTAGCACAGATACGCAGTATTTT

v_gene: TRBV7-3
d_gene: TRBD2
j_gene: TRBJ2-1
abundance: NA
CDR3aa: CASSLSGSGVTYNEQFF
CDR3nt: TGTGCCAGCAGCTTATCTGGGAGCGGGGTGACCTACAATGAGCAGTTCTTC

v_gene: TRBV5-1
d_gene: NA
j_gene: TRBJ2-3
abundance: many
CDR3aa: CASSLYRDAEPDTQYF
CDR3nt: TGCGCCAGCAGCCTATACCGGGACGCAGAACCAGATACGCAGTATTTT

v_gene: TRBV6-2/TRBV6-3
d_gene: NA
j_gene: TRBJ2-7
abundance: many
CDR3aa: CASSSVADVSYEQYF
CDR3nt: TGTGCCAGCAGTAGTGTGGCAGACGTCAGCTACGAGCAGTACTTC

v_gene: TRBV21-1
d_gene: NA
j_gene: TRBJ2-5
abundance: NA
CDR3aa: CASSKTSGGKETQYF
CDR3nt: TGTGCCAGCAGCAAAACTAGCGGGGGAAAAGAGACCCAGTACTTC

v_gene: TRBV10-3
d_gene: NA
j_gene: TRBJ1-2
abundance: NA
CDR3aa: CAISETGMYGYTF
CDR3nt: TGTGCCATCAGTGAGACAGGGATGTATGGCTACACCTTC

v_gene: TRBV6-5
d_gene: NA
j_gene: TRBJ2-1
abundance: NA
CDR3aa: CASSYTPGGPYEQFF
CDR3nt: TGTGCCAGCAGTTACACCCCTGGGGGGCCGTATGAGCAGTTCTTC

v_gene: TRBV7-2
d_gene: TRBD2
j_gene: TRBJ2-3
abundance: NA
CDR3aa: CASSLAPSGGTDTQYF
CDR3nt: TGTGCCAGCAGCTTAGCACCCAGCGGGGGCACAGATACGCAGTATTTT

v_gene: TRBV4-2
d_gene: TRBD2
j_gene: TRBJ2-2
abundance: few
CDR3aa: CASSPGLAGVTGELFF
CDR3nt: TGTGCCAGCAGCCCGGGACTAGCGGGGGTCACCGGGGAGCTGTTTTTT

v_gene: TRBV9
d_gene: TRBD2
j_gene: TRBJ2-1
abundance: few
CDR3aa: CASSARLAGSYNEQFF
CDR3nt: TGTGCCAGCAGCGCCCGGCTAGCGGGGTCCTACAATGAGCAGTTCTTC

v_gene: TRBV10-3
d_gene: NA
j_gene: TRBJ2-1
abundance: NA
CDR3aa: CAITETPTSSYNEQFF
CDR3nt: TGTGCCATCACTGAAACTCCCACGAGCTCCTACAATGAGCAGTTCTTC

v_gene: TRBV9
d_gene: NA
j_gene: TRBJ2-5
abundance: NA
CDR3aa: CASSVETGTYQETQYF
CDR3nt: TGTGCCAGCAGCGTAGAAACCGGGACCTACCAAGAGACCCAGTACTTC

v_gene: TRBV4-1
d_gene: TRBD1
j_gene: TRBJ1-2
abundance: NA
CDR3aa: CASSPRTGATYGYTF
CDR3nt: TGCGCCAGCAGCCCCCGGACAGGGGCTACCTATGGCTACACCTTC

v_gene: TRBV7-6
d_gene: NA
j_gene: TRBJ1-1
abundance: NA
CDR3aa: CASSPSILGALNTEAFF
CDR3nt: TGTGCCAGCAGCCCCTCTATACTGGGCGCGCTGAACACTGAAGCTTTCTTT

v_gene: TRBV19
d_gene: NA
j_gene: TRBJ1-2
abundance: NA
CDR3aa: CASSPAGNYGYTF
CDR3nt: TGTGCCAGTAGTCCGGCAGGGAACTATGGCTACACCTTC

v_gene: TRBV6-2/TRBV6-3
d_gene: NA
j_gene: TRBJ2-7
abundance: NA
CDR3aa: CASSPGLYEQYF
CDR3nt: TGTGCCAGCAGTCCGGGCCTCTACGAGCAGTACTTC

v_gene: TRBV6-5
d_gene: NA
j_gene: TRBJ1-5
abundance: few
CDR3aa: CASSLGVGQPQHF
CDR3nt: TGTGCCAGCAGTTTAGGGGTTGGTCAGCCCCAGCATTTT

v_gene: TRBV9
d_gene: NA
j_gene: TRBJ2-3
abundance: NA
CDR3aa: CASSVSGATDTQYF
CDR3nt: TGTGCCAGCAGCGTATCGGGGGCCACAGATACGCAGTATTTT

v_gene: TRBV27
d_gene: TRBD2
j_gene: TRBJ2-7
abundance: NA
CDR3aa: CASSLGGSGIYEQYF
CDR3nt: TGTGCCAGCAGTTTAGGGGGGAGCGGGATTTACGAGCAGTACTTC

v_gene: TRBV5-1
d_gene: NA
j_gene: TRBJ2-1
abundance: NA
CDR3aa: CASSSSVTVSSYNEQFF
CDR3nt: TGCGCCAGCAGCTCGAGTGTTACAGTAAGCTCCTACAATGAGCAGTTCTTC

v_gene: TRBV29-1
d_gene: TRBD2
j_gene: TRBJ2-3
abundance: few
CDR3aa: CSAEKAGGRADTQYF
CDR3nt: TGCAGCGCTGAGAAAGCGGGGGGGCGCGCAGATACGCAGTATTTT

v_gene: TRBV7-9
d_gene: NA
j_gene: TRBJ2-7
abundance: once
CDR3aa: CASTRQGRTYEQYF
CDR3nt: TGTGCCAGCACAAGGCAGGGGAGGACCTACGAGCAGTACTTC

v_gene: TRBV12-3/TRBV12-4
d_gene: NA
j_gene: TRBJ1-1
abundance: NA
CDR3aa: CASSLAGGLNTEAFF
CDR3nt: TGTGCCAGCAGTTTAGCGGGGGGGTTGAACACTGAAGCTTTCTTT

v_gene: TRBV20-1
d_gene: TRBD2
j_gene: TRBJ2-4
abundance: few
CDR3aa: CSARRLGLAGFPSNIQYF
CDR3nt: TGCAGTGCTAGACGACTGGGGCTAGCGGGTTTCCCGTCAAACATTCAGTACTTC

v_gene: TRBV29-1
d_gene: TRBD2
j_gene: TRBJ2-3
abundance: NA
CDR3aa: CSVEGTSDSTDTQYF
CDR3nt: TGCAGCGTTGAAGGGACTAGCGATAGCACAGATACGCAGTATTTT

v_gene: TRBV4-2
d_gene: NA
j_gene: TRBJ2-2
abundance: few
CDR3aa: CASSQEGYREVAGELFF
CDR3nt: TGTGCCAGCAGCCAAGAGGGCTACAGGGAGGTCGCCGGGGAGCTGTTTTTT

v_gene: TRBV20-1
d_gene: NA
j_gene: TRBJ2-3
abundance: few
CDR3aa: CSPRGRGQDTQYF
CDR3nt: TGCAGTCCCCGAGGGCGGGGTCAAGATACGCAGTATTTT

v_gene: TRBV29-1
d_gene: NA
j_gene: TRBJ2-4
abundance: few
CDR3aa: CSVLLAKNIQYF
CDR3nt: TGCAGCGTCCTCTTAGCCAAAAACATTCAGTACTTC

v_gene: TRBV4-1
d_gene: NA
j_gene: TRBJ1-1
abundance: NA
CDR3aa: CASRSPLGPLSEAFF
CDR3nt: TGCGCCAGCAGGAGTCCCTTAGGGCCGTTGTCTGAAGCTTTCTTT

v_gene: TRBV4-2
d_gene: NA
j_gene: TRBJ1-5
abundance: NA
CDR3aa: CASSQDGPQDLNSNQPQHF
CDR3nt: TGTGCCAGCAGCCAAGATGGTCCACAAGACTTAAATAGCAATCAGCCCCAGCATTTT

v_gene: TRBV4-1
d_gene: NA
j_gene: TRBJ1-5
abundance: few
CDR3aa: CASSQVAMDGNQPQHF
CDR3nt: TGCGCCAGCAGCCAAGTTGCCATGGACGGCAATCAGCCCCAGCATTTT

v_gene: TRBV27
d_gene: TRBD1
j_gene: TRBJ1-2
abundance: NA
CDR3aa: CASSRSTGSHGYTF
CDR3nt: TGTGCCAGCAGCCGATCGACAGGGAGCCATGGCTACACCTTC

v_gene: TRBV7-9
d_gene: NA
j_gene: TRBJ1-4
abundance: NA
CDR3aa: CASTPTPSGAQNEKLFF
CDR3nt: TGTGCCAGCACCCCCACTCCTTCGGGGGCCCAAAATGAAAAACTGTTTTTT

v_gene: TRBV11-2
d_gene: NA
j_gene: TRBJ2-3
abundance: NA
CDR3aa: CASIRSVSDTQYF
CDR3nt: TGTGCCAGCATCAGATCCGTTTCAGATACGCAGTATTTT

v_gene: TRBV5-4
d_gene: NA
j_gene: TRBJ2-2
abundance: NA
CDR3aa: CASSLAKKGWNTGELFF
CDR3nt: TGTGCCAGCAGCTTGGCCAAGAAGGGGTGGAACACCGGGGAGCTGTTTTTT

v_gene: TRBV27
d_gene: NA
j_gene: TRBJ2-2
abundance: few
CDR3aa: CASSWVALSRELFF
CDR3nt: TGTGCCAGCAGTTGGGTCGCCTTAAGCCGGGAGCTGTTTTTT

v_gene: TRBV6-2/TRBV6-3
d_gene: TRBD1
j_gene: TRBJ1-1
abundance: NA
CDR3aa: CASTWDSGTVNTEAFF
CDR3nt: TGTGCCAGCACGTGGGACAGCGGGACCGTGAACACTGAAGCTTTCTTT

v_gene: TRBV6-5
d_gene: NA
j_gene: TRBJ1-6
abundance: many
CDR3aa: CASRQGGPLHF
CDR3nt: TGTGCCAGCAGACAGGGTGGACCCCTCCACTTT

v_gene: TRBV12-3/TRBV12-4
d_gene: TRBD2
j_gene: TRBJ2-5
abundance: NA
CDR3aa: CASSPTSPQETQYF
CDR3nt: TGTGCCAGCAGCCCGACTAGCCCCCAAGAGACCCAGTACTTC

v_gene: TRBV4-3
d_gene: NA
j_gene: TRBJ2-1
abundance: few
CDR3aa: CASSQSPTYNEQFF
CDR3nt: TGCGCCAGCAGCCAATCACCTACCTACAATGAGCAGTTCTTC

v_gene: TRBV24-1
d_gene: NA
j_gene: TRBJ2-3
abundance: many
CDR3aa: CATSDFKASLRTDTQYF
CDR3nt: TGTGCCACCAGTGATTTCAAGGCCAGCCTCAGGACAGATACGCAGTATTTT

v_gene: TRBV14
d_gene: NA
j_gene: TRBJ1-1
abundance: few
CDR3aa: CASSQVLVNTEAFF
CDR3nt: TGTGCCAGCAGCCAAGTTCTGGTTAACACTGAAGCTTTCTTT

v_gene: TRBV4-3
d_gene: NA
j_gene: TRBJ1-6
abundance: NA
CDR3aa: CASSQGAGANSPLHF
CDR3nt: TGCGCCAGCAGCCAAGGGGCCGGGGCGAATTCACCCCTCCACTTT

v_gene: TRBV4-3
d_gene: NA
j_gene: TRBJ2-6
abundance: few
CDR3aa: CASSRRVGPGANVLTF
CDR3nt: TGCGCCAGCAGCCGACGTGTGGGTCCTGGGGCCAACGTCCTGACTTTC

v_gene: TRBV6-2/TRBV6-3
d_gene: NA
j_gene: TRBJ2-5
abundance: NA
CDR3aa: CASRRLTGGETQYF
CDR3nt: TGTGCCAGCAGGCGTCTCACTGGAGGAGAGACCCAGTACTTC

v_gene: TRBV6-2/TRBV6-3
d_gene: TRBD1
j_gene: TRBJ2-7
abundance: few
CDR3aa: CASSPRGQVPRDEQYF
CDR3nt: TGTGCCAGCAGTCCCCGGGGACAGGTTCCTCGGGACGAGCAGTACTTC

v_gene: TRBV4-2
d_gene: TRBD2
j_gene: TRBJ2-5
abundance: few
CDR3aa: CASSQDSASGGILETQYF
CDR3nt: TGTGCCAGCAGCCAAGATTCGGCTAGCGGGGGAATCCTAGAGACCCAGTACTTC

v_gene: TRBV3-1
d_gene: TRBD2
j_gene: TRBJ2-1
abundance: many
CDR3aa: CASSRGAGYNEQFF
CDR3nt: TGTGCCAGCAGCCGAGGAGCGGGGTACAATGAGCAGTTCTTC